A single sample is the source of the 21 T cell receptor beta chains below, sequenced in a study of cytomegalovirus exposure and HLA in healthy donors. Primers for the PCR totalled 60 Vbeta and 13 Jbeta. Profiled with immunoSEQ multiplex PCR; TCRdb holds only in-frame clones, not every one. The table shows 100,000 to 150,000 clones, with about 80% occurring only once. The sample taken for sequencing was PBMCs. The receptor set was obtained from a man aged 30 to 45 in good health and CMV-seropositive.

The DNA for the CDR3 is TGTGCCAGCAACTCGGGTCGATCCTACGAGCAGTACTTC. Amino acid sequence: CASNSGRSYEQYF. The V gene is TRBV19, the J gene TRBJ2-7; D is unresolved. The germline CDR1 and CDR2 sequences are LNHDA and SQIVND (reference sequence). The CDR3 spans 13 residues. Trimming removed 9 bases at V and 1 base at J, with 13 bases between.

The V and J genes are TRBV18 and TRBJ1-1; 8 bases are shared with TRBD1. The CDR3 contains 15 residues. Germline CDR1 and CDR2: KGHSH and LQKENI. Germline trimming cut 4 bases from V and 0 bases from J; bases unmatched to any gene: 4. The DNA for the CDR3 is TGTGCCAGCTCACTAGGACAGGGACTGAACACTGAAGCTTTCTTT. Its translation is CASSLGQGLNTEAFF.

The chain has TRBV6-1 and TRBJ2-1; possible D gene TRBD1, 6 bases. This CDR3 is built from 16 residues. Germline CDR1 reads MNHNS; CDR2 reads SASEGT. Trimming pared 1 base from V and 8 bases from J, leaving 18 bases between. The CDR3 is CASSEGGQPPWDEQFF. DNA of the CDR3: TGTGCCAGCAGTGAAGGGGGACAACCACCTTGGGATGAGCAGTTCTTC.

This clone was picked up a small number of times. CDR3 in amino acids: CASSLTGTSGGNEQFF. The CDR3 nucleotides read TGTGCCAGCAGCCTTACCGGGACTAGCGGGGGGAATGAGCAGTTCTTC. The chain links TRBV7-3 to TRBJ2-1, with 15 bases lining up with TRBD2. Germline CDR1 and CDR2: SGHTA and FQGTGA. The CDR3 is 16 residues long. The junction had 6 bases not matched to a gene; V was cut back by 5 bases and J by 7 bases.

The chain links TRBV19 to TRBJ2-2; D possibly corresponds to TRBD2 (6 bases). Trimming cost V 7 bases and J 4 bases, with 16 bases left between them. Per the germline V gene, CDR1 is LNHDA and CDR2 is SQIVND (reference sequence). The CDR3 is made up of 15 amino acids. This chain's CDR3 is CASIRGRGITGELFF. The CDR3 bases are TGTGCCAGTATCCGAGGCCGGGGGATCACCGGGGAGCTGTTTTTT.

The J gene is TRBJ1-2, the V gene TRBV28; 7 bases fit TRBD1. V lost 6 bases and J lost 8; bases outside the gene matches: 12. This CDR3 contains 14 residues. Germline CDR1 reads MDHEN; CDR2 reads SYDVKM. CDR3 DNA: TGTGCCAGCAGCTTAGACAGGGCCGTCGGGGGCTACACCTTC. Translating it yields CASSLDRAVGGYTF.

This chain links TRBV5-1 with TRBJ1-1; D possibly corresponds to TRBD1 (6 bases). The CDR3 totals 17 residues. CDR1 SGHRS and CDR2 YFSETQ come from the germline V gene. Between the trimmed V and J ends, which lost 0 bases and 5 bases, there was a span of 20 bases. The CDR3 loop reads CASSLGPGASGKTEAFF. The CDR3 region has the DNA TGCGCCAGCAGCTTGGGGCCAGGGGCTTCGGGAAAAACTGAAGCTTTCTTT.

In DNA, the CDR3 is TGTGCCAGCAGCGTAGCCAGTACCTACGAGCAGTACTTC. This encodes CASSVASTYEQYF. The V gene is TRBV9, the J gene TRBJ2-7; D is unclear. This CDR3 contains 13 residues. Between the trimmed V and J ends, which lost 0 bases and 2 bases, there was a span of 6 bases. From germline, CDR1 is SGDLS and CDR2 YYNGEE.

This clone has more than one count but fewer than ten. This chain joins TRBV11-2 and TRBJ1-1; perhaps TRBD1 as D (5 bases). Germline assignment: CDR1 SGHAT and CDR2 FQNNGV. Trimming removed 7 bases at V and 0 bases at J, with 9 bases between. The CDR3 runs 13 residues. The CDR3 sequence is CASTDSMNTEAFF. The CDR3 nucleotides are TGTGCCAGCACAGACAGTATGAACACTGAAGCTTTCTTT.

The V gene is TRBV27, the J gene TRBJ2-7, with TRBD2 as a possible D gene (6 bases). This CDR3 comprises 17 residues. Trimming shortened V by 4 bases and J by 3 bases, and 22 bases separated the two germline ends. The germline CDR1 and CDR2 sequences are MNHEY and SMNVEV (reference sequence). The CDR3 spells CASSSYTSRGGVYEQYF. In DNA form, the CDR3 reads TGTGCCAGCAGTTCCTATACCAGCCGAGGAGGGGTCTACGAGCAGTACTTC.

The CDR3 DNA sequence: TGTGCCAGCAGTCCCCTCGTACGGACAGGTTCCCTTAGCAATCAGCCCCAGCATTTT. It encodes CASSPLVRTGSLSNQPQHF. The gene calls are TRBV27 and TRBJ1-5; 7 nucleotides match TRBD1. V gave up 5 bases and J gave up 0 bases; unmatched junction bases: 16. The germline gives CDR1 MNHEY, CDR2 SMNVEV (reference sequence). The CDR3 has 19 amino acids.

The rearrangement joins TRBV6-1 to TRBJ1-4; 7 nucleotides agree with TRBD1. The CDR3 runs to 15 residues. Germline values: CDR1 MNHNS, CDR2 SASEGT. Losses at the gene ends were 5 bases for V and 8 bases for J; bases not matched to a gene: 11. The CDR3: CASSLTGEPGEKLFF. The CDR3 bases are TGTGCCAGCAGTCTCACAGGGGAGCCTGGGGAAAAACTGTTTTTT.

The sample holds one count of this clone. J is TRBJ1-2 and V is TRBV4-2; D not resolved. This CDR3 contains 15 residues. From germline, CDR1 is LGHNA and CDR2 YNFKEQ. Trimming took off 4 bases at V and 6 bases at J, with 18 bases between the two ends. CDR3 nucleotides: TGTGCCAGCAGCCGAGGCACCTCGGATTTTGATGGCTACACCTTC. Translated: CASSRGTSDFDGYTF.

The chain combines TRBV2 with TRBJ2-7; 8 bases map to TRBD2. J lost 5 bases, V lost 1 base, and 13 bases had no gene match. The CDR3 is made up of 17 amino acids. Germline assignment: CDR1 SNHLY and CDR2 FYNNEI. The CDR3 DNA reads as TGTGCCAGCAGTGAAGTAGAAACCGCGGGGGGTAGCGACGAGCAGTACTTC. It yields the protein CASSEVETAGGSDEQYF. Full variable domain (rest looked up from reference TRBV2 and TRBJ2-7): EPEVTQTPSHQVTQMGQEVILRCVPISNHLYFYWYRQILGQKVEFLVSFYNNEISEKSEIFDDQFSVERPDGSNFTLKIRSTKLEDSAMYFCASSEVETAGGSDEQYFGPGTRLTVT.

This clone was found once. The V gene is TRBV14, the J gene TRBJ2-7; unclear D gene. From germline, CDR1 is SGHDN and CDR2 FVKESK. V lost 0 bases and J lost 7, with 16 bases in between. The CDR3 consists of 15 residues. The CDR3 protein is CASSQDRYPLGEQYF. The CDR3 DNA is TGTGCCAGCAGCCAAGATCGGTACCCGCTCGGGGAGCAGTACTTC.

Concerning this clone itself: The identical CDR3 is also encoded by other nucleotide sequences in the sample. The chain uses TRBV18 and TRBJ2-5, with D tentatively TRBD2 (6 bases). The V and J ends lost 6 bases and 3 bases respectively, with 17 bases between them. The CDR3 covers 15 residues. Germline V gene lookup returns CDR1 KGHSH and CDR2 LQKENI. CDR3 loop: CASSPYGDSEETQYF. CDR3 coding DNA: TGTGCCAGCTCGCCATACGGGGACTCAGAAGAGACCCAGTACTTC.

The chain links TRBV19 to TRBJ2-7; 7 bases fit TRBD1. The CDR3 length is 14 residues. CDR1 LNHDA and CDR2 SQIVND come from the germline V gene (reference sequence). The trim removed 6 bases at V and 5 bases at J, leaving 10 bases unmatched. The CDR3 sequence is CASRNRQGTDEQYF. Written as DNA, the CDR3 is TGTGCCAGTAGGAATAGACAGGGAACCGACGAGCAGTACTTC. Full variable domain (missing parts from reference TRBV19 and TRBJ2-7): DGGITQSPKYLFRKEGQNVTLSCEQNLNHDAMYWYRQDPGQGLRLIYYSQIVNDFQKGDIAEGYSVSREKKESFPLTVTSAQKNPTAFYLCASRNRQGTDEQYFGPGTRLTVT.

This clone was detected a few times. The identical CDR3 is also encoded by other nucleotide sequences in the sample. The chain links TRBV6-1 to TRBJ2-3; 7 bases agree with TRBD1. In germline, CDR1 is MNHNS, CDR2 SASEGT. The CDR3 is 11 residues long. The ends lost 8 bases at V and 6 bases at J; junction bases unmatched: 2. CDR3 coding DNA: TGTGCCAGCTTGACAGGGGATACGCAGTATTTT. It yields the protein CASLTGDTQYF.

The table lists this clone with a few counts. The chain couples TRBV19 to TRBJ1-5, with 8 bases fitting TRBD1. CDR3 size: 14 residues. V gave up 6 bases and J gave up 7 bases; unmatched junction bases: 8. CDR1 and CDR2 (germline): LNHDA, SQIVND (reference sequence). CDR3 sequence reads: CASRHQGAYQPQHF. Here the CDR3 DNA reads TGTGCCAGTAGACACCAGGGGGCTTACCAGCCCCAGCATTTT.

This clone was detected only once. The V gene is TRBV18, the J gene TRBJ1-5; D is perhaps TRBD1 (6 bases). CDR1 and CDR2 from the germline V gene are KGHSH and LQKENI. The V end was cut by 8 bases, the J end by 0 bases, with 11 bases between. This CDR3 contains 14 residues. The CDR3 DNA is TGTGCCAGCACGACAGGTAATAGCAATCAGCCCCAGCATTTT. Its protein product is CASTTGNSNQPQHF.

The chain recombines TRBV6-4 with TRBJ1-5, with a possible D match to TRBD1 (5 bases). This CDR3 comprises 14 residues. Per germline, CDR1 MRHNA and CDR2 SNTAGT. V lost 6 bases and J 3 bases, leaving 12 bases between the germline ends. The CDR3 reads CASRGQGSNQPQHF. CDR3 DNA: TGTGCCAGCAGGGGGCAGGGATCCAATCAGCCCCAGCATTTT.